The sequence of this T cell receptor (beta chain) was determined in a study of blood T cell repertoires in COVID-19. The V end was cut by 0 bases, the J end by 0 bases, with 9 bases between. CDR3 length: 15 amino acids. Germline V gene lookup returns CDR1 SGDLS and CDR2 YYNGEE. The protocol was immunoSEQ multiplex PCR, while the TCRdb copy is restricted to in-frame clones and leaves out a portion. The repertoire holds 150,000 to 200,000 clones, with around 89% as singletons. Sequencing was carried out using PBMCs or T cells enriched from blood (not recorded which). The source is a young woman who had recovered from COVID-19. The V and J genes are TRBV9 and TRBJ1-1, with D uncertain. CDR3 region: CASSVAFQMNTEAFF. The CDR3 DNA is TGTGCCAGCAGCGTAGCGTTTCAGATGAACACTGAAGCTTTCTTT.